Here is one TCR beta chain with its context. The CDR3 is 14 amino acids. With V trimmed by 6 bases and J by 7 bases, 8 bases remained unmatched. Germline assignment: CDR1 ENHRY and CDR2 SYGVKD. Libraries were prepared by immunoSEQ multiplex PCR; TCRdb keeps only in-frame clonotypes and omits some of them. The data show some 210,000 clones, around 80% seen once. This specimen belongs to a study of blood T cell repertoires in COVID-19. This receptor was identified in a human donor in a cohort sampled during active COVID-19. The sample comprised peripheral blood. The chain combines TRBV10-3 with TRBJ2-2, with 7 positions matching TRBD1. The CDR3 protein is CAIRETGRIGELFF. DNA for the CDR3: TGTGCCATCAGGGAGACAGGGCGGATCGGGGAGCTGTTTTTT.